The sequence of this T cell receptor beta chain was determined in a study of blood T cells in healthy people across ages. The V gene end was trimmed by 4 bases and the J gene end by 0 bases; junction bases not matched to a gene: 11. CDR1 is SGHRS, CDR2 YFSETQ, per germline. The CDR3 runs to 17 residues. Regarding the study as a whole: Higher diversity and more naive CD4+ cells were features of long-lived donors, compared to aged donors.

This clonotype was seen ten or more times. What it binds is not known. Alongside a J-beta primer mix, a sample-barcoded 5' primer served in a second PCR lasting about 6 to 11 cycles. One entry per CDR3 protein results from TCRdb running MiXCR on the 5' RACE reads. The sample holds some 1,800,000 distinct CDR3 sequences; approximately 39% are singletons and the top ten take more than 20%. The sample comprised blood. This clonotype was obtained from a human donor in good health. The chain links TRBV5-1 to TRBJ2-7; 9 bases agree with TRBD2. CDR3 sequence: CASSHQSGGQSSYEQYF. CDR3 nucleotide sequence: TGCGCCAGCAGCCACCAAAGCGGGGGGCAATCCTCCTACGAGCAGTACTTC.